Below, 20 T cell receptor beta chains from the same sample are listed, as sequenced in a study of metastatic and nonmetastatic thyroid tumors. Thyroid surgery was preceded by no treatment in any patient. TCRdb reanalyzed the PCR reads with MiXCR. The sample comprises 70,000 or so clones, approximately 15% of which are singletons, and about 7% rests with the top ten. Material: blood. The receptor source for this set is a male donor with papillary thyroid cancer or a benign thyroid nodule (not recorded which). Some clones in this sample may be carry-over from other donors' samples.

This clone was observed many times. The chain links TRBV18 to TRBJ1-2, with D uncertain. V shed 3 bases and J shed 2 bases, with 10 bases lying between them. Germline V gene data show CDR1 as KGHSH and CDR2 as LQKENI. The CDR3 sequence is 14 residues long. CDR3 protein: CASSPSQDNYGYTF. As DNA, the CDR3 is TGTGCCAGCTCACCCTCCCAGGACAACTATGGCTACACCTTC. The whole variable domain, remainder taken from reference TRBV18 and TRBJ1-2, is NAGVMQNPRHLVRRRGQEARLRCSPMKGHSHVYWYRQLPEEGLKFMVYLQKENIIDESGMPKERFSAEFPKEGPSILRIQQVVRGDSAAYFCASSPSQDNYGYTFGSGTRLTVV.

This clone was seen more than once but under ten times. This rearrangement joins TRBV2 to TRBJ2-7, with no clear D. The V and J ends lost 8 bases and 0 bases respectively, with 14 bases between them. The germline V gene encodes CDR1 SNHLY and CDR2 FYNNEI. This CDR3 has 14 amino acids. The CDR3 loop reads CASVCPPGSYEQYV. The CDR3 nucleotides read TGTGCCAGCGTCTGTCCGCCTGGCTCCTACGAGCAGTACGTC.

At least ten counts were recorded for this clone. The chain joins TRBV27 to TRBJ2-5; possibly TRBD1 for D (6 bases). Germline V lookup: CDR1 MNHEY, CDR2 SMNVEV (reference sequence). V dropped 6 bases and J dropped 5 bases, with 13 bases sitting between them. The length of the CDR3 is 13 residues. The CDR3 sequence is CASSHRVRETQYF. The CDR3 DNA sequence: TGTGCCAGCAGCCACAGGGTTCGGGAGACCCAGTACTTC.

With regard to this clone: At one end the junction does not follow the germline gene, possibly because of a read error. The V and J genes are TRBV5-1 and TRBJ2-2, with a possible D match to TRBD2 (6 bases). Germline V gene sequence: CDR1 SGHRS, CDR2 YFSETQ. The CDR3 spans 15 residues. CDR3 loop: CASSGLSGASGELLF. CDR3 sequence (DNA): TGCGCCAGCAGCGGGCTATCGGGAGCCTCCGGGGAGCTGCTTTTT.

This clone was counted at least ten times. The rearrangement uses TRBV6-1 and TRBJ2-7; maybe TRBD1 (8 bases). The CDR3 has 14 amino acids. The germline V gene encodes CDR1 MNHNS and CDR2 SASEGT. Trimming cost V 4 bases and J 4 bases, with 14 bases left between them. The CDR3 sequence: CASSADRGGYEQYV. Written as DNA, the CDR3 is TGTGCCAGCAGTGCCGACAGGGGAGGGTACGAGCAGTACGTC.

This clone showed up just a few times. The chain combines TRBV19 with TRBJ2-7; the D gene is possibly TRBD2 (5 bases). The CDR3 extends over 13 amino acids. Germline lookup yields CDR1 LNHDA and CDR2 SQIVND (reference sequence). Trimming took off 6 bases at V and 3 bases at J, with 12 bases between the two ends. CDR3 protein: CASSPTSNYEQYF. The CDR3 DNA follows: TGTGCCAGTAGCCCCACTAGTAACTACGAGCAGTACTTC.

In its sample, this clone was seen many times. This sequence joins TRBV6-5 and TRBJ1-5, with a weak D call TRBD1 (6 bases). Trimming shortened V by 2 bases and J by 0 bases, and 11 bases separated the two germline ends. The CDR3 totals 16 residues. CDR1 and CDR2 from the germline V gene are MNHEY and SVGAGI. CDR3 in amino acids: CASSYRTDYSNQPQHF. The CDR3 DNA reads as TGTGCCAGCAGTTACAGGACAGATTATAGCAATCAGCCCCAGCATTTT.

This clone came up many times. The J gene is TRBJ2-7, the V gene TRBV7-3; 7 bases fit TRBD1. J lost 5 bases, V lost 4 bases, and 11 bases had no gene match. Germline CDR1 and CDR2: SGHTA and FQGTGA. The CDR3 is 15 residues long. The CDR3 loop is CASSSRNRGKHEQYV. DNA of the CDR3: TGTGCCAGCAGCTCACGAAACAGGGGAAAGCACGAGCAGTACGTC.

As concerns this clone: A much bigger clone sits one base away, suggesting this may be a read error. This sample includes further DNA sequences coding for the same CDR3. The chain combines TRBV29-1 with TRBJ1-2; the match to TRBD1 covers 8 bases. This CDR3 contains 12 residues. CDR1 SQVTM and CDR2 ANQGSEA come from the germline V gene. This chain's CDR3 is CSVENQGAGYTF. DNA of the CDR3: TGCAGTGTTGAAAACCAGGGGGCCGGCTACACCTTC.

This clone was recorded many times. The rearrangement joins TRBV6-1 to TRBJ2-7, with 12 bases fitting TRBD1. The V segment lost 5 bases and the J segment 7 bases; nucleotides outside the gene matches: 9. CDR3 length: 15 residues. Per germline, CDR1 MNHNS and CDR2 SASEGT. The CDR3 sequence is CASSSPGQGAREQYF. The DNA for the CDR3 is TGTGCCAGCAGTTCCCCGGGACAGGGGGCGCGGGAGCAGTACTTC.

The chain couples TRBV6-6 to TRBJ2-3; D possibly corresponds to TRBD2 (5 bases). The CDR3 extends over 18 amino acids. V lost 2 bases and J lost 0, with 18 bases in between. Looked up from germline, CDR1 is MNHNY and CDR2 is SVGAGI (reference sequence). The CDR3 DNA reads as TGTGCCAGCAGTTACCATTTTACTAGAGCGTTAAGCACAGATACGCAGTATTTT. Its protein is CASSYHFTRALSTDTQYF.

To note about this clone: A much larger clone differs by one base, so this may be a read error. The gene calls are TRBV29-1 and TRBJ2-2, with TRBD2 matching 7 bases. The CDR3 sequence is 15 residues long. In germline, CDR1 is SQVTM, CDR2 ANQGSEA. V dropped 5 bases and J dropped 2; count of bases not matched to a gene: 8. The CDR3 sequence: CSVQLREINTGELFF. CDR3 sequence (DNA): TGCAGCGTTCAATTGCGGGAGATTAACACCGGGGAGCTGTTTTTT.

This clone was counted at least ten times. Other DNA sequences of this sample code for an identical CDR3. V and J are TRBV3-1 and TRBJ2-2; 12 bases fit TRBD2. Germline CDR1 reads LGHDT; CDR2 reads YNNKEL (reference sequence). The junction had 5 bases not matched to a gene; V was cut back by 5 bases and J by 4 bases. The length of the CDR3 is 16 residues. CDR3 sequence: CASSSRLAGATGELFF. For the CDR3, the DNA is TGTGCCAGCAGCTCCCGACTAGCGGGAGCCACCGGGGAGCTGTTTTTT.

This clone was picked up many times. CDR3 protein: CSARDRYSGSPLHF. In DNA form, the CDR3 reads TGCAGTGCTAGAGATCGGTACAGTGGTTCACCCCTCCACTTT. The rearrangement links TRBV20-1 to TRBJ1-6; no clear D gene. Per germline, CDR1 DFQATT and CDR2 SNEGSKA (reference sequence). The V and J ends lost 0 bases and 9 bases respectively, with 12 bases between them. The CDR3 contains 14 residues.

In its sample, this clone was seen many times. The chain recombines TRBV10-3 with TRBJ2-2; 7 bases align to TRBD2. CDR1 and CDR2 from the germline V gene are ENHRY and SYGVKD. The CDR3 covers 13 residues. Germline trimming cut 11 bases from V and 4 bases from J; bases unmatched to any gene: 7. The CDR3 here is CAVGREGTGELFF. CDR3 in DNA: TGTGCCGTGGGTAGGGAGGGCACCGGGGAGCTGTTTTTT.

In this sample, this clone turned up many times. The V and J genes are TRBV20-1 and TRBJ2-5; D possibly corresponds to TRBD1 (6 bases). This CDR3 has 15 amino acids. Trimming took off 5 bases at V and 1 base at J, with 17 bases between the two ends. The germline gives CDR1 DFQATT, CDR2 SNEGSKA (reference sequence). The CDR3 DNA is TGCAGTGCTCCTGCCGTTACAGGGCCCCAAGAGACCCAGTACTTC. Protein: CSAPAVTGPQETQYF.

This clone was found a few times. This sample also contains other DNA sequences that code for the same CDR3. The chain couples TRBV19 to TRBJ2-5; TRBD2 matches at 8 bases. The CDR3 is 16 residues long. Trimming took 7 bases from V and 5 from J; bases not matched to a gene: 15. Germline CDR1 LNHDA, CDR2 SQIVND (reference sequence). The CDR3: CASTPTSVRRWETQYF. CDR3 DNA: TGTGCCAGTACACCGACTAGCGTTCGTCGGTGGGAGACCCAGTACTTC.

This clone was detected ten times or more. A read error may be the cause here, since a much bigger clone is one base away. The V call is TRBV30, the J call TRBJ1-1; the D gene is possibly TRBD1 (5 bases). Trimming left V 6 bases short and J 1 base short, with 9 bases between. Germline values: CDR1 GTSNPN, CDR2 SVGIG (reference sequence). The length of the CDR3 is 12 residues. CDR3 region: CACRQSNTEAFF. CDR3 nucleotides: TGTGCCTGTCGACAGTCGAACACTGAAGCTTTCTTT.

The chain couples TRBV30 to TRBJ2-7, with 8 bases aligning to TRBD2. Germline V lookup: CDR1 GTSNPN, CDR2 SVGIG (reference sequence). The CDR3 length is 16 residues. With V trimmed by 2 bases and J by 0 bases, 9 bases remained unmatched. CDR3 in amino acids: CAWSFTGTRSSYEQYF. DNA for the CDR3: TGTGCCTGGAGTTTCACCGGGACTAGGAGCTCCTACGAGCAGTACTTC.

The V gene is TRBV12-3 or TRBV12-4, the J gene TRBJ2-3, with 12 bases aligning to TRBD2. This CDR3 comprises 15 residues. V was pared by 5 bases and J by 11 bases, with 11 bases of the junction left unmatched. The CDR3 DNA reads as TGTGCCAGCAGTCCGACCGGACTAGCGGGAATTATGCAGTATTTT. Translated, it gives CASSPTGLAGIMQYF.